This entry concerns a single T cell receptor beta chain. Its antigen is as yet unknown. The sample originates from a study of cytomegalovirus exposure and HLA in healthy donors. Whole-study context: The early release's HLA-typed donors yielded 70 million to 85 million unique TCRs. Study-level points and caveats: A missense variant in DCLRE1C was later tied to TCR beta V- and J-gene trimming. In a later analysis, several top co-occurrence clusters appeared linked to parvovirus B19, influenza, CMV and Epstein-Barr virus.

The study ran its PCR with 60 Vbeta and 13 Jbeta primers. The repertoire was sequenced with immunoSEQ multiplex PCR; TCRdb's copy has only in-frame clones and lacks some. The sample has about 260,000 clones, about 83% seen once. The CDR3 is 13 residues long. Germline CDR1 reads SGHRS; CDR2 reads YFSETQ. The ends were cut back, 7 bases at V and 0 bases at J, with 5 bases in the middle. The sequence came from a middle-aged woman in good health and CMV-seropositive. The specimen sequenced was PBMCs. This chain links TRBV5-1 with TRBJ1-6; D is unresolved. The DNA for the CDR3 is TGCGCCAGCCACAGCTCCTATAATTCACCCCTCCACTTT. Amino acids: CASHSSYNSPLHF.